This TCR beta chain stems from a study of blood T cell repertoires in COVID-19 (dated by TCRdb to 2018 to 2021). Some background on the complete study: Samples covering the acute and convalescent phases of COVID-19 were provided by collaborators in the United States, Italy and Spain. The prospective study material was composed of cDNA or gDNA derived from T cells, B-cell-depleted T cells, or PBMCs. Deeply sampled blood TCRbeta repertoires from subjects exposed to, actively infected with, or recovered from COVID-19 were included in the dataset. The repertoires were released in a freely available public database meant as a resource for research on the immune response to SARS-CoV-2. The samples were drawn from two sources: the first 160 participants of the ongoing ImmuneRACE study, and 1,200 or so subjects contributed by 6 global collaborators. The sample metadata nearly always contained a de-identified subject ID, COVID-19 status, age in years and sex. Where HLA class I and class II types were available, the types were taken from metadata supplied by the sample provider, not from assay-based typing. The study at large found these results: The quantity of clinical and demographic metadata differed by source and by participant and was supplied without curation.

Reading from cysteine to phenylalanine, the CDR3 counts 16 amino acids. Only the CDR3 portion is preserved as DNA: 48 bases, with reading frame beginning at the first base. V is pruned by 3 bases and J by 5 bases, leaving 9 bases of the junction without a gene match. CDR1 and CDR2 (MNHEY, SMNVEV) derive from the germline V gene (reference sequence). Another Seattle source contributed samples from volunteer blood donors who had recovered from COVID-19. Each collaborating institution followed its own protocols to collect whole blood in K2EDTA tubes. Collaborator samples were shipped for TCRbeta analysis as frozen whole blood, isolated PBMCs, or DNA extracted from either sample type. Points on this clone: Its antigen remains undetermined. Base qualities are not provided; no much larger clone lies one nucleotide away.

TCRbeta CDR3 regions were amplified from genomic DNA by means of the immunoSEQ Assay, a bias-controlled multiplex PCR. The authors processed their data as follows. The number of nucleated cells in each sample was estimated by amplification of reference gene primers within the assay. To quantify the absolute abundance of each unique TCRbeta CDR3 rearrangement, sequence reads were collapsed and filtered. For each sample, productive Simpson clonality was calculated by taking the square root of Simpson's diversity index across productive rearrangements. The clones in this table, taken by TCRdb from immuneACCESS, are in-frame only. Not every clone is retained; where verified, under half of the shortfall comes from an unresolved V gene, and the cause of the rest is unknown. Clone size and the V and J calls come from that table; the DNA yielded D and trimming. Here the sample has about 260,000 clones; about 88% occur a single time. Approximately 4.3% of the sample comes from the top ten.

Sequences were obtained from peripheral blood. This clonotype was obtained from a man aged 60 to 75 who had recovered from COVID-19. The chain employs TRBV27 and TRBJ2-5; TRBD2 matches 10 bases in the middle. In nucleotide form, the sequence is TGTGCCAGCAGTTTTCGGAAGCGGGGGGGAGAGGAGACCCAGTACTTC. The translation is CASSFRKRGGEETQYF.